The 20 T cell receptor beta chains below were found in one sample sequenced in a study of vaccination and CD4 T cells after COVID-19. Scientists ran DNA taken from cultured CD4+ T cells through the Oncomine TCR Beta short-read assay for sequencing. TCRdb called the PCR reads again in MiXCR, with one record for every CDR3 protein. The sample contains roughly 18,000 distinct CDR3 sequences, less than 70% of which appear only once. As to treatment: roughly 10-day PBMC culture with coronavirus spike peptide pools or control peptides (ViraFEST assay). Their cognate antigens are unknown. Sequencing used CD4+ T cells from blood, cultured in vitro. The receptor source for this set is a human donor who had recovered from COVID-19.

This clonotype has a handful of counts. The V call is TRBV7-3, the J call TRBJ1-4; D not resolved. Trimming pared 2 bases from V and 5 bases from J, leaving 6 bases between. The CDR3 contains 13 residues. CDR1 and CDR2 from the germline V gene are SGHTA and FQGTGA. The CDR3 DNA follows: TGTGCCAGCAGCTTAGGGCACAATGAAAAACTGTTTTTT. Amino acid sequence: CASSLGHNEKLFF.

The chain recombines TRBV11-3 with TRBJ2-7; D perhaps matches TRBD1 (6 bases). The CDR3 has 16 amino acids. Germline loops: CDR1 SGHNT, CDR2 YENEEA. V was shortened by 1 base and J by 5 bases, with 18 bases between the two germline ends. This CDR3 is CASSLGLSGQLDEQYF. The CDR3 region has the DNA TGTGCCAGCAGCTTAGGTCTCTCCGGACAGTTGGACGAGCAGTACTTC.

The chain links TRBV12-3 or TRBV12-4 to TRBJ2-4; unclear D gene. Trimming removed 5 bases from V and 3 bases from J, with 5 bases in between. This CDR3 region has 12 residues. The CDR3 coding sequence is TGTGCCAGCAGTCCCAGCAAAAACATTCAGTACTTC. This translates into CASSPSKNIQYF.

This clonotype has just one count. The genes are TRBV5-1 and TRBJ2-3, with TRBD2 matching 8 bases. CDR1 is SGHRS and CDR2 is YFSETQ in the germline V gene. There are 15 residues in the CDR3. Trimming cost V 6 bases and J 4 bases; bases outside gene matches: 10. CDR3 in DNA: TGCGCCAGCACAGAACGAGCGGGAGTTCCAGATACGCAGTATTTT. This gives the protein CASTERAGVPDTQYF.

This clonotype was seen more than once but under ten times. The gene calls are TRBV7-3 and TRBJ2-5; the match to TRBD2 covers 13 bases. CDR3 length: 16 residues. The V gene end was trimmed by 4 bases and the J gene end by 2 bases; junction bases not matched to a gene: 4. Germline V gives CDR1 SGHTA, CDR2 FQGTGA. The CDR3: CASSSGGLAGQETQYF. In nucleotides, the CDR3 is TGTGCCAGCAGCTCCGGGGGACTAGCGGGACAAGAGACCCAGTACTTC.

The chain carries TRBV10-3 and TRBJ2-5, with TRBD1 matching over 9 bases. The V and J ends lost 0 bases and 5 bases, in that order; junction bases with no gene match: 1. This CDR3 is built from 14 residues. CDR1 ENHRY and CDR2 SYGVKD come from the germline V gene. The CDR3 DNA is TGTGCCATCAGTGAGTCAGGACAGGGGGAGACCCAGTACTTC. It translates to CAISESGQGETQYF.

This clonotype was seen a single time. The chain links TRBV3-1 to TRBJ1-5; unclear D gene. The germline V gene has CDR1 LGHDT and CDR2 YNNKEL (reference sequence). The V end lost 5 bases, the J end lost 3 bases, and 14 bases lay between the germline ends. The CDR3 loop spans 15 amino acids. CDR3 sequence (DNA): TGTGCCAGCAGCTCGTCCCAGTTCTTCAATCAGCCCCAGCATTTT. It encodes CASSSSQFFNQPQHF.

The genes are TRBV19 and TRBJ2-3; 11 positions match TRBD2. CDR1 and CDR2 from the germline V gene are LNHDA and SQIVND (reference sequence). CDR3 length: 15 amino acids. Trimming cost V 3 bases and J 6 bases; bases outside gene matches: 5. In DNA form, the CDR3 reads TGTGCCAGTAGTATCGGGCTAGCGGGAGGTGATACGCAGTATTTT. Encoded protein: CASSIGLAGGDTQYF. Using reference TRBV19 and TRBJ2-3 for the parts outside the CDR3, the full variable domain is DGGITQSPKYLFRKEGQNVTLSCEQNLNHDAMYWYRQDPGQGLRLIYYSQIVNDFQKGDIAEGYSVSREKKESFPLTVTSAQKNPTAFYLCASSIGLAGGDTQYFGPGTRLTVL.

V gene TRBV2 combines with J gene TRBJ2-1; TRBD1 is a possible D gene (6 bases). V was cut by 5 bases and J by 8 bases, with 10 bases left in between. The CDR3 is 12 residues long. Germline V gene sequence: CDR1 SNHLY, CDR2 FYNNEI. In DNA, the CDR3 is TGTGCCAGCAGTTTTACAGGGTATGAGCAGTTCTTC. It translates to CASSFTGYEQFF.

Remarks on this clonotype: Because the CDR3 is missing its conserved closing phenylalanine or tryptophan, this is likely a read error. The CDR3 nucleotides read TGCAGTGCTAGAAATCCGGGACAGGGAGGTCAGCCCCAGCATCTT. Its protein product is CSARNPGQGGQPQHL. This chain uses TRBV20-1 with TRBJ1-5; 9 positions agree with TRBD1. In germline, CDR1 is DFQATT, CDR2 SNEGSKA (reference sequence). The CDR3 length is 15 residues. With V trimmed by 2 bases and J by 6 bases, 8 bases remained unmatched.

The chain is built from TRBV6-5 and TRBJ1-5; D is unclear. The germline CDR1 and CDR2 sequences are MNHEY and SVGAGI. The CDR3 length is 15 residues. Trimming shortened V by 0 bases and J by 4 bases, and 10 bases separated the two germline ends. CDR3 amino acids: CASSYSSGANQPQHF. The CDR3 DNA sequence: TGTGCCAGCAGTTACTCGTCAGGTGCAAATCAGCCCCAGCATTTT.

The chain uses TRBV20-1 and TRBJ1-5, with D tentatively TRBD1 (5 bases). The CDR3 spans 13 residues. Germline lookup yields CDR1 DFQATT and CDR2 SNEGSKA (reference sequence). Trimming took 0 bases from V and 10 from J, leaving 13 bases between them. In nucleotides, the CDR3 is TGCAGTGCTAGAGAGGGGGGTTTGGGACCCCAGCATTTT. Translating it yields CSAREGGLGPQHF.

CDR3 coding DNA: TGTGCCAGCAGAGGTGGGACAGGGATGGACTATGGCTACACCTTC. Translated, it gives CASRGGTGMDYGYTF. The V gene is TRBV12-3 or TRBV12-4, the J gene TRBJ1-2; 9 nucleotides align to TRBD1. Trimming took 6 bases from V and 3 from J; bases not matched to a gene: 8. This CDR3 spans 15 amino acids.

J is TRBJ1-5 and V is TRBV20-1; D possibly corresponds to TRBD1 (6 bases). CDR1 and CDR2 (germline): DFQATT, SNEGSKA (reference sequence). Trimming left V 6 bases short and J 0 bases short, with 15 bases between. The CDR3 spans 15 residues. CDR3 bases: TGCAGTGCCTTGAGGGGGAGAATTAGCAATCAGCCCCAGCATTTT. Translated, it gives CSALRGRISNQPQHF.

J is TRBJ1-5 and V is TRBV12-3 or TRBV12-4; no definite D call. CDR3 length: 14 amino acids. Trimming stripped 2 bases from V and 4 bases from J, with 9 bases between. The CDR3 spells CASSLRSLNQPQHF. CDR3 in DNA: TGTGCCAGCAGTTTAAGAAGTTTAAATCAGCCCCAGCATTTT.

The chain links TRBV7-8 to TRBJ2-1; D may match TRBD1 or TRBD2 (5 bases each). The CDR3 length is 16 residues. Germline V gene lookup returns CDR1 SGHVS and CDR2 FQNEAQ. V was pared by 5 bases and J by 5 bases, with 19 bases between. The CDR3 protein is CASSRRGRAADNEQFF. In DNA, the CDR3 is TGTGCCAGCAGCCGCCGGGGCCGGGCCGCCGACAATGAGCAGTTCTTC.

This clonotype was seen more than once but under ten times. The CDR3, as DNA: TGTGCCAGCGTACCCCTGGTATTTAGGTCCGGGGAGCTGTTTTTT. Its protein is CASVPLVFRSGELFF. The chain carries TRBV7-9 and TRBJ2-2; D ambiguous. Germline V gene sequence: CDR1 SEHNR, CDR2 FQNEAQ (reference sequence). The CDR3 has 15 residues. V lost 8 bases and J lost 6, with 19 bases in between.

This clonotype has a handful of counts. V usage is TRBV10-3 and J usage is TRBJ2-1, with TRBD2 matching 9 bases. V lost 2 bases, J lost 5 bases, and 7 bases stayed unmatched. The CDR3 has 16 amino acids. In germline, CDR1 is ENHRY, CDR2 SYGVKD. CDR3 in amino acids: CAISEPSSGNDNEQFF. The CDR3, as DNA: TGTGCCATCAGTGAGCCGTCTAGCGGGAATGACAATGAGCAGTTCTTC.

This clonotype is labeled medium-sized. The V and J genes are TRBV27 and TRBJ1-2, with 8 bases identical to TRBD1. Germline V gene data show CDR1 as MNHEY and CDR2 as SMNVEV (reference sequence). The CDR3 covers 16 residues. V shed 5 bases, J shed 5 bases, and the junction held 13 bases outside the gene matches. The CDR3 DNA reads as TGTGCCAGCAGTCGACAGGGGCCCCCCAGGCAGTATGGCTACACCTTC. Protein product: CASSRQGPPRQYGYTF.

The chain has TRBV12-3 or TRBV12-4 and TRBJ2-2, with TRBD2 as a possible D gene (6 bases). V lost 4 bases and J 5 bases, leaving 14 bases between the germline ends. The CDR3 covers 15 residues. The CDR3 region is CASSWDWGNTGELFF. The CDR3, as DNA: TGTGCCAGCAGTTGGGACTGGGGTAATACCGGGGAGCTGTTTTTT.